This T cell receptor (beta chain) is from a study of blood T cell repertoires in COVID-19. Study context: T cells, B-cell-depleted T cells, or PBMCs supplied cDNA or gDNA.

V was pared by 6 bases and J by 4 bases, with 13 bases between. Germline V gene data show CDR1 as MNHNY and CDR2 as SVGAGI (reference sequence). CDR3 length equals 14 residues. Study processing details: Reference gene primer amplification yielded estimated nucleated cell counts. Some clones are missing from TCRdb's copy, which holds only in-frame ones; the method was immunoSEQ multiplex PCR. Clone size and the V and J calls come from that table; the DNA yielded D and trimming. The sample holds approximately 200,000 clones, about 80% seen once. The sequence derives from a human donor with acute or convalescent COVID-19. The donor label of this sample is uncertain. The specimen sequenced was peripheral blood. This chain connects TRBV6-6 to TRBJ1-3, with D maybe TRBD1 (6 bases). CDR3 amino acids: CASRHRAQGNTIYF. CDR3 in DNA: TGTGCCAGCAGACACAGGGCGCAGGGAAACACCATATATTTT.